This T cell receptor (beta chain) stems from a study of T cells after yellow fever vaccination. A word on this clonotype: Its antigen is unidentified.

CDR3 length equals 14 residues. CDR1 is SGHKS and CDR2 is YYEKEE in the germline V gene (reference sequence). V lost 3 bases and J 9 bases, leaving 16 bases between the germline ends. Findings and caveats of the study: Primary-vaccination clones mostly resurfaced post-booster (more than 95% CD4, more than 80% CD8).

A 5'RACE template-switching step, the method used to make TCR cDNA, added a universal primer site and UMIs. TCRdb used MiXCR to reprocess the 5' RACE reads, holding one entry per CDR3 protein. Here the sample spans hundreds of thousands of distinct CDR3 sequences, 8.7% being singletons. The source material was PBMCs, sampled on the day of the first yellow fever vaccination. The receptor comes from a young man who received the YFV17D yellow fever vaccine. The chain recombines TRBV5-5 with TRBJ2-4; the D gene is possibly TRBD2 (6 bases). The CDR3 bases are TGTGCCAGCAGCTCGGCTAACCTGGGAGGCATTCAGTACTTC. Its protein is CASSSANLGGIQYF.